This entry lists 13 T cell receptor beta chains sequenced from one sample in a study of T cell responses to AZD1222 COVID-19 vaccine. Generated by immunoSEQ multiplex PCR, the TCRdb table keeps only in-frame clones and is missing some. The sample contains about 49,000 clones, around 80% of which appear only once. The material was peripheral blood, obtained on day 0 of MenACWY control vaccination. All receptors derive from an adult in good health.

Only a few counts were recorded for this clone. DNA of the CDR3: TGTGCCAGCAGTGACGGGGCGGAACAAAAACTGTTTTTT. Encoded protein: CASSDGAEQKLFF. The chain combines TRBV27 with TRBJ1-4; possible D gene TRBD1, 5 bases. The length of the CDR3 is 13 residues. CDR1 and CDR2 (germline): MNHEY, SMNVEV (reference sequence). V lost 5 bases and J 9 bases, leaving 13 bases between the germline ends.

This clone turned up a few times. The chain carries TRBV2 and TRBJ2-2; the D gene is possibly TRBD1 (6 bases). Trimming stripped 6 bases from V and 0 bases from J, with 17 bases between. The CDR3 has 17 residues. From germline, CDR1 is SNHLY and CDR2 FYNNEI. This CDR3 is CASRGRTGQSNTGELFF. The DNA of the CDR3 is TGTGCCAGCAGGGGCCGAACTGGACAGTCGAACACCGGGGAGCTGTTTTTT.

The CDR3 bases are TGTGCCAGCAGTAAGGGGACGTCCGGAAACACCATATATTTT. It encodes CASSKGTSGNTIYF. V gene TRBV6-6 combines with J gene TRBJ1-3; perhaps TRBD1 as D (5 bases). CDR3 size: 14 residues. CDR1 and CDR2 from the germline V gene are MNHNY and SVGAGI (reference sequence). V gave up 5 bases and J gave up 4 bases, with 12 bases separating them.

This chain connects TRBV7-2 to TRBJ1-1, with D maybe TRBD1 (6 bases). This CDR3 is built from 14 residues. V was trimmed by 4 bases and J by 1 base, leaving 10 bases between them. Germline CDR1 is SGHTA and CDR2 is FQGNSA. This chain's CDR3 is CASSWGRGNTEAFF. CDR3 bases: TGTGCCAGCAGCTGGGGGCGGGGGAACACTGAAGCTTTCTTT.

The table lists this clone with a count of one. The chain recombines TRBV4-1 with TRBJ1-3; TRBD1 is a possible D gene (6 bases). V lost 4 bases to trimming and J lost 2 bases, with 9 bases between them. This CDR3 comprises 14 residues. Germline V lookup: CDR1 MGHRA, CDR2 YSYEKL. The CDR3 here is CASSPWTAGNTIYF. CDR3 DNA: TGCGCCAGCAGCCCCTGGACAGCTGGAAACACCATATATTTT.

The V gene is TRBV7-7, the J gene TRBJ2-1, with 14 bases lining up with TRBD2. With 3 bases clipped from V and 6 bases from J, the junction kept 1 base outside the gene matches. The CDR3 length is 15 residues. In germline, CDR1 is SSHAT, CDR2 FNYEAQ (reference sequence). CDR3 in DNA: TGTGCCAGCAGCTTGGGACTAGCGGGAGTCAATGAGCAGTTCTTC. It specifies CASSLGLAGVNEQFF.

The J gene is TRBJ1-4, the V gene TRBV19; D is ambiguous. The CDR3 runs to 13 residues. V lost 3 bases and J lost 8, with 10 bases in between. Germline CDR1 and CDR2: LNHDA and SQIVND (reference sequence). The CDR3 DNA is TGTGCCAGTAGTATCGGTAGCGGGGAAAAACTGTTTTTT. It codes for CASSIGSGEKLFF.

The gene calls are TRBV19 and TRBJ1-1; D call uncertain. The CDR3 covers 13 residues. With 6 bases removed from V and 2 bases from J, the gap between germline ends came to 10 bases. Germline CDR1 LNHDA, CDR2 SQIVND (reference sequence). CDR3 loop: CASRSADNTEAFF. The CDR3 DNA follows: TGTGCCAGTAGGTCCGCGGATAACACTGAAGCTTTCTTT.

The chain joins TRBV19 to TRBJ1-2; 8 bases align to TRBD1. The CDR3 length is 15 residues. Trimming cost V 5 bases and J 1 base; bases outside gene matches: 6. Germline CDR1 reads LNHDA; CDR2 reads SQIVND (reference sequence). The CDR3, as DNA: TGTGCCAGTAGTGCTGACAGGGGAAATAACTATGGCTACACCTTC. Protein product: CASSADRGNNYGYTF.

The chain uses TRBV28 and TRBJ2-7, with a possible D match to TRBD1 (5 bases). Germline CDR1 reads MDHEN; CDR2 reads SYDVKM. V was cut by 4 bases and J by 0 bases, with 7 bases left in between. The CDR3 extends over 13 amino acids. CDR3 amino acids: CASSWGSSYEQYF. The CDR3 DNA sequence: TGTGCCAGCAGTTGGGGCAGCTCCTACGAGCAGTACTTC.

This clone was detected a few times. The CDR3 spells CASTRGTSSYEQYF. The DNA for the CDR3 is TGTGCCAGCACTCGAGGAACGAGCTCCTACGAGCAGTACTTC. V and J are TRBV3-1 (or the pseudogene TRBV3-2) and TRBJ2-7, with D unresolved. V lost 7 bases and J 0 bases, leaving 13 bases between the germline ends. The germline V gene has CDR1 LGHDT and CDR2 YNNKEL (reference sequence). The CDR3 loop spans 14 amino acids.

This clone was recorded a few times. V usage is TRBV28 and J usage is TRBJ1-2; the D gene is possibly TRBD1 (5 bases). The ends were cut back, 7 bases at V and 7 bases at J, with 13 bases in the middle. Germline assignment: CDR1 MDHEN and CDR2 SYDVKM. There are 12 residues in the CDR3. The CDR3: CASKVIDSGYTF. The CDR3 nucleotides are TGTGCCAGCAAGGTAATAGACAGTGGCTACACCTTC.

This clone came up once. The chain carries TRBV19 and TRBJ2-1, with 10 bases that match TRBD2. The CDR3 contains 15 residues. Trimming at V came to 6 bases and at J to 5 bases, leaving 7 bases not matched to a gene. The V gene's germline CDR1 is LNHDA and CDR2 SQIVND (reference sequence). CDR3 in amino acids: CASRTTSGLHNEQFF. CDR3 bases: TGTGCCAGTAGAACGACTAGCGGGCTTCACAATGAGCAGTTCTTC.